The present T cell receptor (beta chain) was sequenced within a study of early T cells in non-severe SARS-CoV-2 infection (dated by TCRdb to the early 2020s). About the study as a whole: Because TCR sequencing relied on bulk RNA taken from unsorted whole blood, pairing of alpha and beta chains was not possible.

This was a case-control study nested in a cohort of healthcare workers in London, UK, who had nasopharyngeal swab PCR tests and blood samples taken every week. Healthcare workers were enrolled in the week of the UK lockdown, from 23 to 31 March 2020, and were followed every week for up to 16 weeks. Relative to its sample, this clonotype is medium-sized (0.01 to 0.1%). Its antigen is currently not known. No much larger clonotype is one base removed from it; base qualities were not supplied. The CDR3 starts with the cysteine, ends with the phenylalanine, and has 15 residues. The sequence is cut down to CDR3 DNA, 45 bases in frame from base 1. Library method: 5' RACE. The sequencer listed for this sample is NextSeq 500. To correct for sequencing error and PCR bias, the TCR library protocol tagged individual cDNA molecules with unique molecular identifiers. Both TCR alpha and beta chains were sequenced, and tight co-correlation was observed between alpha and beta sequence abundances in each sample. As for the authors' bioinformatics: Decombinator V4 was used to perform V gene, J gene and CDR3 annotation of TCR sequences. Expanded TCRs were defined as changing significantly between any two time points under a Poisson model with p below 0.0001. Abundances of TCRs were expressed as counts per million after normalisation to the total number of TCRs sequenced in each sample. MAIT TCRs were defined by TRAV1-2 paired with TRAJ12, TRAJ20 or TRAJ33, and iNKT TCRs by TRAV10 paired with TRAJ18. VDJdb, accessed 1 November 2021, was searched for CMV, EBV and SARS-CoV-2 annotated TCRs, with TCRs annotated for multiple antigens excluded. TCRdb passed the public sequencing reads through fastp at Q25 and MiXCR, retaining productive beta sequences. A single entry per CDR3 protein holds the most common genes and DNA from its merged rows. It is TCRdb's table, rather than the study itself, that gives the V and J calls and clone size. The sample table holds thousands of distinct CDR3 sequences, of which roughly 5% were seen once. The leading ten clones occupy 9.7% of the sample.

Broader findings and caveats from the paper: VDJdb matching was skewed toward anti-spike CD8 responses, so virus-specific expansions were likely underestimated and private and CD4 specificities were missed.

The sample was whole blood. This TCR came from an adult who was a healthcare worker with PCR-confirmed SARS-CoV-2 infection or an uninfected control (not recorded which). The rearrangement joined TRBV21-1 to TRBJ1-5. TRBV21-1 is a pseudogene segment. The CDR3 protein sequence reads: CASSKGANFGWPQHF. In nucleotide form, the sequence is TGTGCCAGCAGCAAAGGGGCAAACTTTGGGTGGCCCCAGCATTTT.